The clone carrying this T cell receptor (beta chain) appeared a few times. Its antigen is unidentified. Trimming shortened V by 1 base and J by 0 bases, and 7 bases separated the two germline ends. The CDR3 contains 14 residues. The germline gives CDR1 MGHDK, CDR2 SYGVNS. This specimen belongs to a study of CD4 T cells in relation to SARS-CoV-2 and coronaviruses. Unexposed donor CD4+ T cells date from about 2010-2018, before the COVID-19 pandemic. After around nine days of culture, CD4+ T cells were isolated. Each well had roughly 2.2 million PBMCs in around 5% human AB serum with IL-2. Libraries were prepared by immunoSEQ multiplex PCR; TCRdb keeps only in-frame clonotypes and omits some of them. The sample contains 20,000 to 25,000 clones, about 70% of which appear only once.

The sequence was collected from a human donor in good health. Sequencing was performed on CD4+ T cells from PBMCs, cultured in vitro. This sequence joins TRBV25-1 and TRBJ2-7; the D is unclear. The CDR3 DNA is TGTGCCAGCAGTGAATCCCGCACCTCCTACGAGCAGTACTTC. It translates to CASSESRTSYEQYF.